This TCR beta chain comes out of a study of T cell changes during pregnancy in multiple sclerosis. The CDR3 sequence is 18 residues long. With V trimmed by 1 base and J by 3 bases, 5 bases remained unmatched. The germline V gene encodes CDR1 MGHDK and CDR2 SYGVNS. TCRdb's copy holds only in-frame clones and misses some; the assay was immunoSEQ multiplex PCR. Here the sample spans about 80,000 clones, 92% being singletons. The chain uses TRBV25-1 and TRBJ2-3; 15 bases are shared with TRBD2. Sequenced here: peripheral blood, sampled before pregnancy. The clonotype originates from a female donor with multiple sclerosis, enrolled in a pregnancy study. Here the CDR3 DNA reads TGTGCCAGCAGTGAATTTTGGACTAGCGGGGGGGCTACAGATACGCAGTATTTT. It is translated as CASSEFWTSGGATDTQYF.